Presented here are 25 T cell receptor beta chains from one specimen sequenced in a study of shared clonotypes between healthy human individuals. Assay: immunoSEQ multiplex PCR; the TCRdb copy retains only in-frame clones and omits some. The data show some 630,000 clones, about two thirds seen once. The sequencing input was memory CD4+ T cells sorted from blood. Subset denoted: CD45RA-negative fraction. All receptors come from a woman aged 25 to 45 in good health.

V is TRBV27 and J is TRBJ2-1, with TRBD1 as a possible D gene (5 bases). CDR1 and CDR2 (germline): MNHEY, SMNVEV (reference sequence). V dropped 6 bases and J dropped 5 bases, with 14 bases sitting between them. The CDR3 covers 14 residues. The CDR3 spells CASSRVRADNEQFF. Here the CDR3 DNA reads TGTGCCAGCAGCAGGGTAAGGGCGGACAATGAGCAGTTCTTC.

This chain links TRBV4-1 with TRBJ2-7; possible D gene TRBD1, 6 bases. Germline CDR1 MGHRA, CDR2 YSYEKL. V lost 2 bases, J lost 0 bases, and 14 bases lay in between. The CDR3 totals 16 residues. The CDR3 DNA reads TGCGCCAGCAGCCAACATCCGGGACAATACTCCTACGAGCAGTACTTC. This sequence encodes CASSQHPGQYSYEQYF.

This clone came up a few times. The chain has TRBV2 and TRBJ2-6; D is ambiguous. CDR1 is SNHLY, CDR2 FYNNEI, per germline. CDR3 size: 15 residues. The V gene lost 4 bases and the J gene lost 0 bases, with 7 bases spanning the gap. CDR3 sequence (DNA): TGTGCCAGCAGTGGTACAGCCTCTGGGGCCAACGTCCTGACTTTC. It specifies CASSGTASGANVLTF.

V and J are TRBV10-3 and TRBJ2-7; 8 bases align to TRBD1. The CDR3 totals 12 residues. CDR1 is ENHRY and CDR2 is SYGVKD in the germline V gene. V was clipped by 10 bases and J by 6 bases; unmatched bases: 8. As DNA, the CDR3 is TGTGCCAACGGACAGGGTGTCGGCGAGCAGTACTTC. Protein product: CANGQGVGEQYF.

The chain joins TRBV5-1 to TRBJ2-7; TRBD1 is a possible D gene (5 bases). The CDR3 extends over 15 amino acids. Germline V lookup: CDR1 SGHRS, CDR2 YFSETQ. The ends were cut back, 2 bases at V and 2 bases at J, with 14 bases in the middle. In DNA form, the CDR3 reads TGCGCCAGCAGCTTAGGGGCAGGGCGAACCTACGAGCAGTACTTC. This translates into CASSLGAGRTYEQYF. The whole variable domain, filled in from reference TRBV5-1 and TRBJ2-7, reads KAGVTQTPRYLIKTRGQQVTLSCSPISGHRSVSWYQQTPGQGLQFLFEYFSETQRNKGNFPGRFSGRQFSNSRSEMNVSTLELGDSALYLCASSLGAGRTYEQYFGPGTRLTVT.

The genes are TRBV5-8 and TRBJ2-7; 8 bases align to TRBD2. The CDR3 runs 13 residues. The junction had 3 bases not matched to a gene; V was cut back by 2 bases and J by 5 bases. CDR1 and CDR2 from the germline V gene are SGHTS and YDEGEE. CDR3 in DNA: TGTGCCAGCAGCTTACTAGCGGCCCACGAGCAGTACTTC. This gives the protein CASSLLAAHEQYF. The complete variable domain, with remaining parts taken from reference TRBV5-8 and TRBJ2-7, reads EAGVTQSPTHLIKTRGQQATLRCSPISGHTSVYWYQQALGLGLQFLLWYDEGEERNRGNFPPRFSGRQFPNYSSELNVNALELEDSALYLCASSLLAAHEQYFGPGTRLTVT.

This clone appeared a single time. The chain is built from TRBV13 and TRBJ2-7; 9 positions match TRBD1. V lost 5 bases, J lost 1 base, and 3 bases stayed unmatched. The CDR3 runs to 14 residues. Germline V gene sequence: CDR1 PRHDT, CDR2 FYEKMQ (reference sequence). In DNA, the CDR3 is TGTGCCAGCAGCAGAGGGACAGGGTCCTACGAGCAGTACTTC. Its protein is CASSRGTGSYEQYF.

The V gene is TRBV2, the J gene TRBJ2-1, with D tentatively TRBD2 (5 bases). Germline V lookup: CDR1 SNHLY, CDR2 FYNNEI. This CDR3 spans 15 amino acids. The V end lost 4 bases, the J end lost 3 bases, and 13 bases lay between the germline ends. The CDR3 protein is CASSVGVGLYNEQFF. CDR3 bases: TGTGCCAGCAGTGTGGGCGTAGGACTCTACAATGAGCAGTTCTTC. Based on the CDR3 plus reference TRBV2 and TRBJ2-1, the full variable domain is EPEVTQTPSHQVTQMGQEVILRCVPISNHLYFYWYRQILGQKVEFLVSFYNNEISEKSEIFDDQFSVERPDGSNFTLKIRSTKLEDSAMYFCASSVGVGLYNEQFFGPGTRLTVL.

The chain is built from TRBV2 and TRBJ2-2; 8 bases map to TRBD2. V shed 10 bases, J shed 8 bases, and the junction held 15 bases outside the gene matches. This CDR3 contains 15 residues. The germline CDR1 and CDR2 sequences are SNHLY and FYNNEI. In DNA, the CDR3 is TGTGCCACCCAAAGGGGACTAGGCTTTTCGGGGGAGCTGTTTTTT. Residues: CATQRGLGFSGELFF.

There are a few counts of this clone. The rearrangement joins TRBV14 to TRBJ1-1; D remains unclear. V shed 1 base and J shed 11 bases, with 14 bases lying between them. CDR1 is SGHDN, CDR2 FVKESK, per germline. This CDR3 has 13 amino acids. The CDR3 reads CASSQGTQMKAFF. The CDR3 nucleotides read TGTGCCAGCAGCCAAGGCACTCAGATGAAGGCTTTCTTT. The full variable domain, in which reference TRBV14 and TRBJ1-1 provide the parts outside the CDR3, is EAGVTQFPSHSVIEKGQTVTLRCDPISGHDNLYWYRRVMGKEIKFLLHFVKESKQDESGMPNNRFLAERTGGTYSTLKVQPAELEDSGVYFCASSQGTQMKAFFGQGTRLTVV.

This sequence joins TRBV28 and TRBJ1-1, with unresolved D. Germline assignment: CDR1 MDHEN and CDR2 SYDVKM. Trimming pared 2 bases from V and 7 bases from J, leaving 5 bases between. This CDR3 contains 11 residues. As DNA, the CDR3 is TGTGCCAGCAGTTTAGAGTTTGAAGCTTTCTTT. Translated: CASSLEFEAFF.

The chain combines TRBV2 with TRBJ1-2, with D possibly matching TRBD1 (5 bases). Germline CDR1 SNHLY, CDR2 FYNNEI. The CDR3 totals 13 residues. V dropped 5 bases and J dropped 2 bases, with 9 bases sitting between them. DNA of the CDR3: TGTGCCAGCAGTATGACAGCAAACTATGGCTACACCTTC. It is translated as CASSMTANYGYTF.

This chain connects TRBV2 to TRBJ1-4; 9 bases fit TRBD1. The germline V gene has CDR1 SNHLY and CDR2 FYNNEI. J gave up 4 bases and V 7 bases, and 7 bases lay outside the gene matches. The CDR3 length is 15 residues. CDR3 coding DNA: TGTGCCAGCATGGCAGACAGGGGGGTTAATGAAAAACTGTTTTTT. Translated: CASMADRGVNEKLFF.

V is TRBV28 and J is TRBJ1-5; D is possibly TRBD1 (5 bases). Germline CDR1 is MDHEN and CDR2 is SYDVKM. This CDR3 has 17 amino acids. The V gene lost 6 bases and the J gene lost 7 bases, with 25 bases spanning the gap. CDR3 region: CASSLIHERGGRQPQHF. The CDR3 nucleotides read TGTGCCAGCAGCCTAATACACGAGAGGGGCGGGCGGCAGCCCCAGCATTTT.

This clone was counted a single time. This chain connects TRBV4-3 to TRBJ2-5, with D unresolved. The germline CDR1 and CDR2 sequences are LGHNA and YSLEER. This CDR3 is built from 11 residues. With 3 bases removed from V and 3 bases from J, the gap between germline ends came to 2 bases. CDR3 nucleotide sequence: TGCGCCAGCAGCCATGAAGAGACCCAGTACTTC. This sequence encodes CASSHEETQYF.

V is TRBV29-1 and J is TRBJ2-1; 12 nucleotides agree with TRBD2. Germline values: CDR1 SQVTM, CDR2 ANQGSEA. This CDR3 region has 14 residues. Trimming at V came to 6 bases and at J to 4 bases, leaving 4 bases not matched to a gene. CDR3 region: CSVKGLAGYNEQFF. The CDR3 DNA follows: TGCAGCGTGAAAGGACTAGCGGGATACAATGAGCAGTTCTTC.

This rearrangement joins TRBV5-1 to TRBJ2-3, with 9 bases matching TRBD2. The CDR3 is 15 residues long. With 4 bases clipped from V and 7 bases from J, the junction kept 10 bases outside the gene matches. Germline V gene lookup returns CDR1 SGHRS and CDR2 YFSETQ. In DNA form, the CDR3 reads TGCGCCAGCAGCCCGATAGCGGGAGACTCTAATACGCAGTATTTT. This gives the protein CASSPIAGDSNTQYF. The whole variable domain, remainder taken from reference TRBV5-1 and TRBJ2-3, is KAGVTQTPRYLIKTRGQQVTLSCSPISGHRSVSWYQQTPGQGLQFLFEYFSETQRNKGNFPGRFSGRQFSNSRSEMNVSTLELGDSALYLCASSPIAGDSNTQYFGPGTRLTVL.

V gene TRBV6-6 combines with J gene TRBJ2-1; TRBD2 aligns across 7 bases. The V segment lost 6 bases and the J segment 3 bases; nucleotides outside the gene matches: 8. Germline CDR1 MNHNY, CDR2 SVGAGI (reference sequence). This CDR3 region has 15 residues. The CDR3: CASSSGSGYYNEQFF. CDR3 DNA sequence: TGTGCCAGCAGCTCGGGTAGCGGGTACTACAATGAGCAGTTCTTC.

V is TRBV5-6 and J is TRBJ1-6; 9 bases line up with TRBD1. Trimming took 4 bases from V and 8 from J; bases not matched to a gene: 4. The CDR3 spans 14 residues. Germline CDR1 is SGHDT and CDR2 is YYEEEE. The CDR3, as DNA: TGTGCCAGCAGCCCGACAGGGGGGTATTCACCCCTCCACTTT. This sequence encodes CASSPTGGYSPLHF.

The chain recombines TRBV5-6 with TRBJ2-7; tentatively, D is TRBD2 (6 bases). Trimming left V 3 bases short and J 1 base short, with 11 bases between. CDR1 is SGHDT, CDR2 YYEEEE, per germline. CDR3 length: 14 amino acids. The CDR3 sequence is CASSSAGRSYEQYF. Here the CDR3 DNA reads TGTGCCAGCAGCTCGGCAGGGAGGTCCTACGAGCAGTACTTC.

In its sample, this clone was seen once. This rearrangement joins TRBV18 to TRBJ2-6, with 7 bases aligning to TRBD1. V lost 3 bases and J lost 0; bases outside the gene matches: 11. CDR1 is KGHSH, CDR2 LQKENI, per germline. The CDR3 spans 19 residues. CDR3 region: CASSPSYGTDLSGANVLTF. Written as DNA, the CDR3 is TGTGCCAGCTCACCCAGCTATGGGACAGACCTCTCTGGGGCCAACGTCCTGACTTTC.

V gene TRBV28 combines with J gene TRBJ1-2, with 10 bases lining up with TRBD1. Germline CDR1 reads MDHEN; CDR2 reads SYDVKM. The CDR3 sequence is 14 residues long. Germline trimming cut 5 bases from V and 8 bases from J; bases unmatched to any gene: 8. CDR3 sequence: CASSEGQGELGYTF. The CDR3 DNA reads as TGTGCCAGCAGTGAAGGACAGGGGGAGCTAGGCTACACCTTC.

This clone showed up many times. Distinct nucleotide sequences in the sample also encode this CDR3. The chain carries TRBV5-1 and TRBJ1-4; perhaps TRBD1 as D (6 bases). The CDR3 extends over 17 amino acids. CDR1 is SGHRS, CDR2 YFSETQ, per germline. V was pared by 0 bases and J by 8 bases, with 20 bases between. In DNA form, the CDR3 reads TGCGCCAGCAGCTTGGCACAGGGTCCGAGACGGGGGGAAAAACTGTTTTTT. As protein: CASSLAQGPRRGEKLFF.

In this sample, this clone turned up a few times. The chain is built from TRBV6-5 and TRBJ2-1, with D tentatively TRBD1 (5 bases). Trimming removed 6 bases from V and 4 bases from J, with 10 bases in between. CDR1 and CDR2 (germline): MNHEY, SVGAGI. This CDR3 comprises 13 residues. As DNA, the CDR3 is TGTGCCAGCAGCCCGGACATATACAATGAGCAGTTCTTC. Its translation: CASSPDIYNEQFF.

CDR3 loop: CASSLLRQRSSGANVLTF. As DNA, the CDR3 is TGTGCCAGCAGTTTATTAAGACAGCGAAGCTCTGGGGCCAACGTCCTGACTTTC. The rearrangement joins TRBV28 to TRBJ2-6, with a tentative D call TRBD1 (5 bases). CDR1 and CDR2 (germline): MDHEN, SYDVKM. The V end was cut by 1 base, the J end by 0 bases, with 13 bases between. The CDR3 is 18 residues long.